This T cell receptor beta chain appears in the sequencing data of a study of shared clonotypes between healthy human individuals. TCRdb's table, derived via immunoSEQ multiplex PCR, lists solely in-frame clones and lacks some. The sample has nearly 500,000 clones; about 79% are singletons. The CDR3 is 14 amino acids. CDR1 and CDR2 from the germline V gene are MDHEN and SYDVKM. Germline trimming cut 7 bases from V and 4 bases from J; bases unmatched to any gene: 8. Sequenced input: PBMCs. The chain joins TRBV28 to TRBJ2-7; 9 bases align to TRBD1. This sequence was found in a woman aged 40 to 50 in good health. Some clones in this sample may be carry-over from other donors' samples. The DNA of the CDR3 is TGTGCCAGCACCACGGGACAGGGTAGATACGAGCAGTACTTC. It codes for CASTTGQGRYEQYF.